The present T cell receptor (beta chain) was sequenced within a study of blood T cell repertoires in COVID-19 (dated by TCRdb to between 2020 and 2021). A note on the overall study: Collaborator samples came from the United States, Italy and Spain and covered acute and convalescent phases of COVID-19. HLA class I and class II types, where available, came from metadata supplied by the sample provider rather than from assay-based typing. The sample metadata nearly always contained a de-identified subject ID, COVID-19 status, age in years and sex. Samples were obtained from the ongoing ImmuneRACE study (first 160 participants) and from 1,200 or so subjects provided by 6 global collaborators. The prospective study material was composed of cDNA or gDNA derived from T cells, B-cell-depleted T cells, or PBMCs. The repertoires were released in a freely available public database intended as a resource for research on the immune response to SARS-CoV-2. Subjects who had been exposed to COVID-19, were actively infected with it, or had recovered from it provided the deeply sampled blood TCRbeta repertoires that made up the dataset. Study-wide conclusions, independent of this receptor: The quantity of clinical and demographic metadata differed by source and by participant and was supplied without curation.

TCRbeta CDR3 regions were amplified from genomic DNA by means of the immunoSEQ Assay, a bias-controlled multiplex PCR. The source study handled its data this way. Nucleated cell counts per sample were estimated from amplification of reference gene primers within the assay. To quantify the absolute abundance of each unique TCRbeta CDR3 rearrangement, sequence reads were collapsed and filtered. For each sample, productive Simpson clonality was calculated as the square root of Simpson's diversity index across productive rearrangements. This immuneACCESS table, as held by TCRdb, lists in-frame sequences with V and J called but not all clones. Of the missing ones, under half trace to an unresolved V gene in checked studies; the others have no known cause. That table supplies the V and J calls and clone size; D and trimming were determined from the DNA. The table for this sample lists roughly 290,000 clones; 80% to 85% of them were counted only once. Approximately 15% of the sample rests with the top ten.

One collaborating source in Seattle enrolled patients while the patients were actively infected and followed the patients over time throughout the course of disease. The collaborating institutions used their own protocols to collect whole blood in K2EDTA tubes. For TCRbeta analysis, collaborator samples were shipped as frozen whole blood, as isolated PBMCs, or as DNA extracted from either sample type. In the case of this clone: What this receptor recognizes is not known. No much larger clone is present one base from it, and per-base qualities are unavailable.

From its cysteine to its phenylalanine, the CDR3 spans 16 amino acids. The DNA shown is the 48-base CDR3, in frame from base 1. CDR1 and CDR2, per the germline V gene, are SQVTM and ANQGSEA. At the junction V is shortened by 0 bases and J by 0 bases; bases outside the gene matches: 5. The clonotype comes from a person in their 70s with COVID-19, enrolled during active disease. Here the chain combines TRBV29-1 and TRBJ2-1; the junction holds 7 bases that match TRBD2. Specimen: peripheral blood. The DNA sequence is TGCAGCGTTGAAGATCGGGGGGAAAACTCCTACAATGAGCAGTTCTTC. It translates to CSVEDRGENSYNEQFF.